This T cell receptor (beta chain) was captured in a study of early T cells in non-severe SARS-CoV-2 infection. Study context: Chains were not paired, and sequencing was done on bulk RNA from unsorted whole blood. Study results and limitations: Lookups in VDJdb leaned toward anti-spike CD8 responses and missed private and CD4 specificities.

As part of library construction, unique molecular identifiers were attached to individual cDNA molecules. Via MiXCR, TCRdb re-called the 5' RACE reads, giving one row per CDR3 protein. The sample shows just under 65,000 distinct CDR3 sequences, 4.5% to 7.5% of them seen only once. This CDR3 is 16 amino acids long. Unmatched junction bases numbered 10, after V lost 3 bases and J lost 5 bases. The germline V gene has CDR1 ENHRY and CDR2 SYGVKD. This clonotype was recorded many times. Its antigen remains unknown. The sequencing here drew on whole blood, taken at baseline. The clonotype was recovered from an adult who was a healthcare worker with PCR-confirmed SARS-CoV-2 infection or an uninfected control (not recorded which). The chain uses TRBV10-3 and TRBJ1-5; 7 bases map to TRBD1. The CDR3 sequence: CAISDPGGRVDQPQHF. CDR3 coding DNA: TGTGCCATCAGTGACCCAGGGGGAAGGGTCGATCAGCCCCAGCATTTT.